The entry that follows covers one T cell receptor (beta chain) sequence. Its recognized antigen is unknown. Base-call qualities are not available, and no considerably larger clone is one nucleotide away. TCRbeta CDR3 regions were amplified from genomic DNA using the immunoSEQ Assay, a bias-controlled multiplex PCR. Concerning the study's data processing: The number of nucleated cells in each sample was estimated by amplification of reference gene primers within the assay. Sequence reads were collapsed and filtered to measure the absolute abundance of every unique TCRbeta CDR3 rearrangement. For each sample, productive Simpson clonality was calculated by taking the square root of Simpson's diversity index across productive rearrangements. TCRdb holds this immuneACCESS table with in-frame rearrangements only. Some clones are missing; in checked studies, unresolved V genes explain under half, and the rest has no known cause. From that table come the V and J calls and clone size; the DNA was used to work out D and trimming. Here the sample has tens of thousands of clones; approximately 90% occur a single time. 7% to 9% of the sample is held by the ten biggest clonotypes.

At the junction V is shortened by 2 bases and J by 3 bases; bases outside the gene matches: 9. Reading from cysteine to phenylalanine, the CDR3 counts 17 amino acids. The only DNA kept is the CDR3, 51 bases in frame from the first base. Looking up the germline V gene yields CDR1 SGHVS and CDR2 FNYEAQ. Each collaborating institution followed its own protocols to collect whole blood in K2EDTA tubes. For TCRbeta analysis, collaborators shipped samples as frozen whole blood, isolated PBMCs, or DNA extracted from either of those sample types. This specimen comes from a study of blood T cell repertoires in COVID-19 (TCRdb year 2020). A note on the overall study: Samples from collaborators originated in the United States, Italy and Spain and spanned both the acute and convalescent phases of COVID-19. The repertoires were made available in a free public database intended to serve as a resource for research on the immune response to SARS-CoV-2. HLA class I and class II types, where available, came from metadata supplied by the sample provider rather than from assay-based typing. Samples were obtained from the ongoing ImmuneRACE study (first 160 participants) and from 1,254 subjects provided by 6 global collaborators. The material from the prospective study consisted of cDNA or gDNA derived from T cells, B-cell-depleted T cells, or PBMCs. The dataset comprised deeply sampled blood TCRbeta repertoires from subjects exposed to, actively infected with, or recovered from COVID-19. The sample metadata nearly always contained a de-identified subject ID, COVID-19 status, age in years and sex.

Results the study describes overall, beyond this receptor: The amount of clinical and demographic metadata varied by source and participant and was provided uncurated.

The rearrangement combines TRBV7-6 with TRBJ2-7, and 11 junctional nucleotides match TRBD2. The clonotype comes from a woman aged 40 to 50 with active COVID-19. The sequenced sample was peripheral blood. The CDR3 amino acid sequence is: CASSLSVASGGFYEQYF. Read as DNA, the sequence is TGTGCCAGCAGCTTATCGGTGGCTAGCGGGGGGTTCTACGAGCAGTACTTC.